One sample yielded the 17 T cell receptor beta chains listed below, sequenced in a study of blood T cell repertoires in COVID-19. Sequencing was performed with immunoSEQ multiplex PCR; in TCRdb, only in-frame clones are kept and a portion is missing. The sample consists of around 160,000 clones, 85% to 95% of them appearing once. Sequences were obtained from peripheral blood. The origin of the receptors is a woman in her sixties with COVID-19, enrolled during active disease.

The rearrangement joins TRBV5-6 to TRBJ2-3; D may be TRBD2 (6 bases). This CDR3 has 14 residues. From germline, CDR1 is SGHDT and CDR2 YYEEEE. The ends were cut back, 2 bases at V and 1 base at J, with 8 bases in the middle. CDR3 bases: TGTGCCAGCAGCTTTGGAGGGGGCACAGATACGCAGTATTTT. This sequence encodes CASSFGGGTDTQYF.

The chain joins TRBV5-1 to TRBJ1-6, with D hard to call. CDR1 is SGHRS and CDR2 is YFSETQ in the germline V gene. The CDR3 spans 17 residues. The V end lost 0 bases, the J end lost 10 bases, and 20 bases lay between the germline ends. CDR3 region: CASSLAEGMVSRSPLHF. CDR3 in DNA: TGCGCCAGCAGCTTGGCCGAGGGTATGGTTTCAAGATCACCCCTCCACTTT.

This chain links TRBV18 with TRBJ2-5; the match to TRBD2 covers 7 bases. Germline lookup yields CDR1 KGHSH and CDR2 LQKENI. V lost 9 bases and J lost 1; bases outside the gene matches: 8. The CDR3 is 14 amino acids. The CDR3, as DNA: TGTGCCAGTCGGATGGGAGGGGTCCAAGAGACCCAGTACTTC. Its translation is CASRMGGVQETQYF.

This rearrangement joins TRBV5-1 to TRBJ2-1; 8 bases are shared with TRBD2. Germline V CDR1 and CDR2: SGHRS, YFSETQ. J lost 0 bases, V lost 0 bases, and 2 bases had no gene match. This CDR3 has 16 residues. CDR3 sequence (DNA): TGCGCCAGCAGCTTGGTTAGCGGGGCCTCCTACAATGAGCAGTTCTTC. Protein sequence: CASSLVSGASYNEQFF.

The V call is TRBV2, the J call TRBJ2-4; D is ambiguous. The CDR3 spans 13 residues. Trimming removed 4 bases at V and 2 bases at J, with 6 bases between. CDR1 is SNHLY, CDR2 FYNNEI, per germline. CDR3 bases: TGTGCCAGCAGTGTTTCTCCCAAAAACATTCAGTACTTC. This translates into CASSVSPKNIQYF.

The CDR3 reads CASSLDIGAGYTF. The CDR3 region has the DNA TGTGCCAGCAGCTTGGACATCGGCGCCGGCTACACCTTC. This chain connects TRBV2 to TRBJ1-2; TRBD1 might be the D (5 bases). Germline loops: CDR1 SNHLY, CDR2 FYNNEI. The CDR3 runs to 13 residues. Trimming cost V 6 bases and J 8 bases, with 16 bases left between them.

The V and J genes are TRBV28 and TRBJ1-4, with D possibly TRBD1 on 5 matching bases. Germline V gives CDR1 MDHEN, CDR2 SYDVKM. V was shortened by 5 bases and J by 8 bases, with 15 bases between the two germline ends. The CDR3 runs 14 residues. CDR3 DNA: TGTGCCAGCAGTCCCGGGTGGGGGGAGGAAAAACTGTTTTTT. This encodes CASSPGWGEEKLFF.

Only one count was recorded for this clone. The CDR3: CASSEAQRGRAFF. CDR3 nucleotide sequence: TGTGCCAGCAGTGAAGCGCAACGCGGCCGGGCTTTCTTT. The chain uses TRBV2 and TRBJ1-1; D call uncertain. Germline V gives CDR1 SNHLY, CDR2 FYNNEI. This CDR3 spans 13 amino acids. Trimming stripped 0 bases from V and 11 bases from J, with 13 bases between. Supplemented by reference TRBV2 and TRBJ1-1, the full variable domain reads EPEVTQTPSHQVTQMGQEVILRCVPISNHLYFYWYRQILGQKVEFLVSFYNNEISEKSEIFDDQFSVERPDGSNFTLKIRSTKLEDSAMYFCASSEAQRGRAFFGQGTRLTVV.

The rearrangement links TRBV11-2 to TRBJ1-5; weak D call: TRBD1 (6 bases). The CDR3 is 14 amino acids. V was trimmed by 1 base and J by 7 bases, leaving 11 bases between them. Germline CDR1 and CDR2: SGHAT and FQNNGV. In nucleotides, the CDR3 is TGTGCCAGCAGCTTAGTAGGGGGAGGGCAGCCCCAGCATTTT. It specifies CASSLVGGGQPQHF.

CDR3 coding DNA: TGTGCCAGCAGGGCGTTAGCGGGGGTGGGGGAGACCCAGTACTTC. It translates to CASRALAGVGETQYF. The chain carries TRBV3-1 (or the pseudogene TRBV3-2) and TRBJ2-5, with 9 positions matching TRBD2. The CDR3 has 15 amino acids. CDR1 LGHDT and CDR2 YNNKEL come from the germline V gene (reference sequence). Losses at the gene ends were 6 bases for V and 5 bases for J; bases not matched to a gene: 10.

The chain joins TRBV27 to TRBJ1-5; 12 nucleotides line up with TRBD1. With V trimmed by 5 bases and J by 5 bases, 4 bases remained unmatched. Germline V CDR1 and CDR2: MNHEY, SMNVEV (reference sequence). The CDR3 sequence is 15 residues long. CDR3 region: CASSAGQGAYQPQHF. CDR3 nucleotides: TGTGCCAGCAGTGCGGGACAGGGGGCATATCAGCCCCAGCATTTT.

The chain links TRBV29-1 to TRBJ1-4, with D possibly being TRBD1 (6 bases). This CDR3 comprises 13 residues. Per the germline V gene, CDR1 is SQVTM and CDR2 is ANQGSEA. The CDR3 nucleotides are TGCAGTGGAGGGGGGGCCCAGGATGAAAAACTGTTTTTT. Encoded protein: CSGGGAQDEKLFF.

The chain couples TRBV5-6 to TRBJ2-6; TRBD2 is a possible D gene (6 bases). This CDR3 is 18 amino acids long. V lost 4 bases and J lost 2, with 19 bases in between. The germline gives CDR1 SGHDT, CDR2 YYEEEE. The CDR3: CASSIRLSGGPGANVLTF. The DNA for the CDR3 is TGTGCCAGCAGCATTCGTCTGTCCGGGGGACCTGGGGCCAACGTCCTGACTTTC.

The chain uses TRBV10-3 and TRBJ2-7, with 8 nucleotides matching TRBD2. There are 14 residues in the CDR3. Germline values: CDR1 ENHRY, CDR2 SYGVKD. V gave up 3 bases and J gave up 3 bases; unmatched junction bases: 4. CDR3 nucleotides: TGTGCCATCAGTGAAGCGGGGGCCCTCTACGAGCAGTACTTC. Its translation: CAISEAGALYEQYF.

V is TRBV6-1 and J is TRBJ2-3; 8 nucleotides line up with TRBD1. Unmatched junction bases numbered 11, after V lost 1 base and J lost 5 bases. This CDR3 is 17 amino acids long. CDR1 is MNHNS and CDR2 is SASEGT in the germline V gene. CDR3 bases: TGTGCCAGCAGTGAAGAGGTACAGGGGGTAAAGGTAGATACGCAGTATTTT. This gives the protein CASSEEVQGVKVDTQYF.

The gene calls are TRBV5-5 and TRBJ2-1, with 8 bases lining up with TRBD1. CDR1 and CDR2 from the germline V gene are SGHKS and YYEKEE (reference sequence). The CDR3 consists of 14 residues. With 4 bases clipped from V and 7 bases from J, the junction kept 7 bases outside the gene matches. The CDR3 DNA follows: TGTGCCAGCAGCGACGACAGGGGTGGGAATGAGCAGTTCTTC. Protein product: CASSDDRGGNEQFF.

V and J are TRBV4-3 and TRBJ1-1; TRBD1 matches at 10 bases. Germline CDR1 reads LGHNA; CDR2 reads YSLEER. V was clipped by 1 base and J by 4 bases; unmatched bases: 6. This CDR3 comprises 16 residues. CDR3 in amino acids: CASSQAGTGARTEAFF. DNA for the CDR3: TGCGCCAGCAGCCAAGCGGGGACAGGGGCGCGCACTGAAGCTTTCTTT.